What follows describes a single T cell receptor (beta chain). After isolation, RNA underwent reverse transcription to generate cDNA as the sequencing template. The assay was immunoSEQ multiplex PCR, and TCRdb's table has in-frame clones only and misses some. The table lists about 200,000 clones, 45% to 65% of them singletons, with roughly 3.3% in the top ten. The trim removed 4 bases at V and 1 base at J, leaving 12 bases unmatched. This CDR3 contains 17 residues. Germline CDR1 is MDHEN and CDR2 is SYDVKM. This entry comes from a study of CD8+ T cells in alopecia areata. About the study: Patients received oral tofacitinib, 5 to 10 mg twice daily, for moderate-to-severe alopecia areata.

The treatment was: oral pan-JAK inhibitor, 5-10 mg twice daily. The source material was CD4+ T cells sorted from blood, sampled at week 4, from a patient treated with tofacitinib. This receptor was identified in a human donor with alopecia areata. This sequence joins TRBV28 and TRBJ2-5, with 7 nucleotides matching TRBD2. CDR3 DNA: TGTGCCAGCAGTTCCCCCGGGGCTAGCGGACCCCAAGAGACCCAGTACTTC. This translates into CASSSPGASGPQETQYF.